The 5 T cell receptor beta chains listed next were all sequenced from one sample in a study of human T cells and chemical hapten exposure. TCRdb re-called the RACE reads through MiXCR, storing one row per CDR3 protein. The repertoire has approximately 110,000 distinct CDR3 sequences, about a tenth of them found once; the top ten carry more than 3%. The time point denotes: patch test 2, 6 weeks after DPC sensitization. Indicated treatment: therapeutic diphenylcyclopropenone sensitization with weekly scalp DPC. This material consisted of whole blood, taken in connection with sensitization to the hapten diphenylcyclopropenone (DPC). The receptors come from a woman aged 40-49 years with alopecia areata. Some clones in this sample may be carry-over from other donors' samples.

This clonotype was found many times. This chain joins TRBV18 and TRBJ1-1; 9 bases fit TRBD1. Looked up from germline, CDR1 is KGHSH and CDR2 is LQKENI. The CDR3 is 14 residues long. The V and J ends lost 3 bases and 4 bases, in that order; junction bases with no gene match: 3. The CDR3 reads CASSPWTGATEAFF. As DNA, the CDR3 is TGTGCCAGCTCACCTTGGACAGGGGCCACTGAAGCTTTCTTT. Filled out from reference TRBV18 and TRBJ1-1, the complete variable domain reads NAGVMQNPRHLVRRRGQEARLRCSPMKGHSHVYWYRQLPEEGLKFMVYLQKENIIDESGMPKERFSAEFPKEGPSILRIQQVVRGDSAAYFCASSPWTGATEAFFGQGTRLTVV.

J is TRBJ1-1 and V is TRBV6-2 or TRBV6-3; D call uncertain. This CDR3 has 16 amino acids. Looked up from germline, CDR1 is MNHEY and CDR2 is SVGEGT. Trimming cost V 4 bases and J 3 bases, with 18 bases left between them. The CDR3, as DNA: TGTGCCAGCAGTTCCCCCCAGTTGCGGGCGGACACTGAAGCTTTCTTT. Protein sequence: CASSSPQLRADTEAFF.

This clonotype has only a few counts. The chain is built from TRBV7-8 and TRBJ1-2; D may be TRBD1 (5 bases). The V end was cut by 5 bases, the J end by 7 bases, with 17 bases between. This CDR3 region has 14 residues. The germline V gene has CDR1 SGHVS and CDR2 FQNEAQ. CDR3 loop: CASSPGLSRGGYTF. CDR3 in DNA: TGTGCCAGCAGCCCGGGACTCTCCAGAGGTGGCTACACCTTC.

This clonotype was detected a few times. The chain uses TRBV18 and TRBJ1-5; D gene ambiguous. The V end was cut by 6 bases, the J end by 0 bases, with 12 bases between. The CDR3 totals 15 residues. The V gene's germline CDR1 is KGHSH and CDR2 LQKENI. The CDR3 DNA follows: TGTGCCAGCTCCCCCTTCGGCGATAGCAATCAGCCCCAGCATTTT. It encodes CASSPFGDSNQPQHF.

The sample holds many counts of this clonotype. The chain combines TRBV12-3 or TRBV12-4 with TRBJ1-1; D gene uncertain. Trimming left V 6 bases short and J 0 bases short, with 11 bases between. This CDR3 contains 14 residues. The CDR3 region has the DNA TGTGCCAGCAGCCCCAGACAAATGAACACTGAAGCTTTCTTT. It codes for CASSPRQMNTEAFF.